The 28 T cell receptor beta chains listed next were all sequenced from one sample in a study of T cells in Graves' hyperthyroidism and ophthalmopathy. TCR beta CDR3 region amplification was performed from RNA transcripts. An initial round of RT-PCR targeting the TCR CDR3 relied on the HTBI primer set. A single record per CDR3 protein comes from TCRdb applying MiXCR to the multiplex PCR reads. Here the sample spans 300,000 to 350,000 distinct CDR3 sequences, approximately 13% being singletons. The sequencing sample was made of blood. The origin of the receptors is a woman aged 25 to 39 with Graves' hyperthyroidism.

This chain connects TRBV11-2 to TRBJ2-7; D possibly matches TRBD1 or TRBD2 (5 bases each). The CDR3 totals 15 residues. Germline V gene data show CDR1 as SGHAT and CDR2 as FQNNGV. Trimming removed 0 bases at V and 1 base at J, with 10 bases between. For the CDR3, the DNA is TGTGCCAGCAGCTTAGAACCGGGACGGTCCTACGAGCAGTACTTC. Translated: CASSLEPGRSYEQYF.

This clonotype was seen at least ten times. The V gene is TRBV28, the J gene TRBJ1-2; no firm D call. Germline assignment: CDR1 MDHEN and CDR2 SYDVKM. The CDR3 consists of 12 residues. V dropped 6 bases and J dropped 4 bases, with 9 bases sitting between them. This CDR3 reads CASSRISYGYTF. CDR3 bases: TGTGCCAGCAGCAGAATATCCTATGGCTACACCTTC.

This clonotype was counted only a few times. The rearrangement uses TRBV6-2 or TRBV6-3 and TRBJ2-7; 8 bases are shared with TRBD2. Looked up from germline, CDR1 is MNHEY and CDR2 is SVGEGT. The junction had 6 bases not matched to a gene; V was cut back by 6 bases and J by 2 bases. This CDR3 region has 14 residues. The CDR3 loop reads CASRLSGNAYEQYF. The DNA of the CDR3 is TGTGCCAGCAGACTTAGCGGGAACGCCTACGAGCAGTACTTC.

The CDR3 is CSAPVNADQPQHF. CDR3 DNA: TGCAGTGCCCCCGTCAACGCCGATCAGCCCCAGCATTTT. The genes are TRBV20-1 and TRBJ1-5; D unresolved. The ends were cut back, 6 bases at V and 5 bases at J, with 14 bases in the middle. Germline V lookup: CDR1 DFQATT, CDR2 SNEGSKA (reference sequence). CDR3 length equals 13 residues.

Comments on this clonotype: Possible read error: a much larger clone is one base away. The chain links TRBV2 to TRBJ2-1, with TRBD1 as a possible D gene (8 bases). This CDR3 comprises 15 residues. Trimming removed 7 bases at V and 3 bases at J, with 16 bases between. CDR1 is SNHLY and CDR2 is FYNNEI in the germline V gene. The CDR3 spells CASNRGGGVYNEQFF. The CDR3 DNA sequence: TGTGCCAGCAACAGGGGGGGAGGGGTCTACAATGAGCAGTTCTTC.

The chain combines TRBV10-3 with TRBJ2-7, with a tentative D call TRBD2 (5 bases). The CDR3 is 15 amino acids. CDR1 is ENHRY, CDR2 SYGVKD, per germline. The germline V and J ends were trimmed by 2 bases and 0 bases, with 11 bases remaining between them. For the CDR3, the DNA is TGTGCCATCAGTGAGGAGGGTGCAGCCTCCTACGAGCAGTACTTC. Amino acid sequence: CAISEEGAASYEQYF.

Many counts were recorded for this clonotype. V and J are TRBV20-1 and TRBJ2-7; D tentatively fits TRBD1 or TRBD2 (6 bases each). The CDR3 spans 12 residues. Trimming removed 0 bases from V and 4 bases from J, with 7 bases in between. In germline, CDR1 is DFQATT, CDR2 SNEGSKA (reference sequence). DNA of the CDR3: TGCAGTGCTAGAGAAGGGGGGTACGAGCAGTACTTC. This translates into CSAREGGYEQYF.

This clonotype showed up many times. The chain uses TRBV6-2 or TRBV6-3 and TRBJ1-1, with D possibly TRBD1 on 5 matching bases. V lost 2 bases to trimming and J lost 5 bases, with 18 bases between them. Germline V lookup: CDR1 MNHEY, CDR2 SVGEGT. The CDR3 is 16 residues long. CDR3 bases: TGTGCCAGCAGTTACACCCCGGGGGGGGTGGAGACTGAAGCTTTCTTT. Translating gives CASSYTPGGVETEAFF.

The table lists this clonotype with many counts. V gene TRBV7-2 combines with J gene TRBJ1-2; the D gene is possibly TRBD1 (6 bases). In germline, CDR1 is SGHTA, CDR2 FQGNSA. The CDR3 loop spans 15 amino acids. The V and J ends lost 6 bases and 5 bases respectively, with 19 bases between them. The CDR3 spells CASRPQGRVRYGYTF. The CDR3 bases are TGTGCCAGCAGACCTCAGGGGCGAGTGAGGTATGGCTACACCTTC.

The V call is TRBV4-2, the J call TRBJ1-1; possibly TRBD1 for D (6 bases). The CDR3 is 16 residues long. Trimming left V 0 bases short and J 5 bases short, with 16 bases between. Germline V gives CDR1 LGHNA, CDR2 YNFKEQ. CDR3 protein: CASSQDWIGGLTEAFF. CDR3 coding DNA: TGTGCCAGCAGCCAAGATTGGATAGGGGGGCTGACTGAAGCTTTCTTT.

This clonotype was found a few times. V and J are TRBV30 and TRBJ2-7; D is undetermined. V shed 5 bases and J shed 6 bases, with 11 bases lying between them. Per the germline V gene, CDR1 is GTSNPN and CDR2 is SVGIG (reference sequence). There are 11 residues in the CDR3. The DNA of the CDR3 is TGTGCCTGGGGTCATAGAGGCGAGCAGTACTTC. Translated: CAWGHRGEQYF.

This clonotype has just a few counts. The CDR3 DNA follows: TGCAGCGTTGGGAGGGACGGAAGCTCCTACAATGAGCAGTTCTTC. This encodes CSVGRDGSSYNEQFF. This rearrangement joins TRBV29-1 to TRBJ2-1, with TRBD2 as a possible D gene (6 bases). CDR1 is SQVTM and CDR2 is ANQGSEA in the germline V gene. The CDR3 covers 15 residues. The ends were cut back, 4 bases at V and 0 bases at J, with 13 bases in the middle.

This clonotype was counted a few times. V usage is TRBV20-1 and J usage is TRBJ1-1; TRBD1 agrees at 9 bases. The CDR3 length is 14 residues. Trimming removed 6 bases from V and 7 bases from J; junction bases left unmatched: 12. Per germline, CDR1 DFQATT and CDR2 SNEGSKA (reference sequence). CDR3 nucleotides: TGCAGTGCCGGGACAGGGCGCGGGGGGGGTGAAGCTTTCTTT. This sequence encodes CSAGTGRGGGEAFF.

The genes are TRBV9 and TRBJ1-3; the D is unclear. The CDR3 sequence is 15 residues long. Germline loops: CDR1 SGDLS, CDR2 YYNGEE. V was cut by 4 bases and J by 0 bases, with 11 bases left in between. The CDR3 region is CASSNRQGSGNTIYF. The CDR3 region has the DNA TGTGCCAGCAGCAACAGACAAGGCTCTGGAAACACCATATATTTT.

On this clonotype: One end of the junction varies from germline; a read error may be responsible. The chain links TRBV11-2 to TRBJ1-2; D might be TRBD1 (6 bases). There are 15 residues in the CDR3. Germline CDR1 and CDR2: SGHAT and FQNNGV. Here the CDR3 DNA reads TGTGCCAGCAGTTTAGATGGGGACAAGAGCTATGGCTACACCTTC. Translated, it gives CASSLDGDKSYGYTF.

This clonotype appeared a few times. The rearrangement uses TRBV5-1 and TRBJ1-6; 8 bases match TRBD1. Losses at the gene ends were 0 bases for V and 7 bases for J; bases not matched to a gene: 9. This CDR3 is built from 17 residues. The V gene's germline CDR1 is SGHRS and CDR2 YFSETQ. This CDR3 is CASSLDPGQARNSPLHF. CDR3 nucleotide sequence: TGCGCCAGCAGCTTGGACCCGGGACAGGCTAGGAATTCACCCCTCCACTTT. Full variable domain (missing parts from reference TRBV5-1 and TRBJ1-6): KAGVTQTPRYLIKTRGQQVTLSCSPISGHRSVSWYQQTPGQGLQFLFEYFSETQRNKGNFPGRFSGRQFSNSRSEMNVSTLELGDSALYLCASSLDPGQARNSPLHFGNGTRLTVT.

The CDR3 coding sequence is TGTGCCAGCAGCCGTCTGACACGAGCCCACGAAAAACTGTTTTTT. Its protein product is CASSRLTRAHEKLFF. This chain links TRBV7-8 with TRBJ1-4; D is undetermined. The CDR3 spans 15 residues. Trimming took 5 bases from V and 8 from J, leaving 18 bases between them. Germline CDR1 SGHVS, CDR2 FQNEAQ.

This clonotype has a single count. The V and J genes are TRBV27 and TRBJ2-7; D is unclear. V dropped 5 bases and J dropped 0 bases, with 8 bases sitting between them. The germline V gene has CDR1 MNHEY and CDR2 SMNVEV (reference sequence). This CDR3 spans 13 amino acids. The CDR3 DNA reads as TGTGCCAGCAGTCCCCCAAACTCCTACGAGCAGTACTTC. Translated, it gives CASSPPNSYEQYF.

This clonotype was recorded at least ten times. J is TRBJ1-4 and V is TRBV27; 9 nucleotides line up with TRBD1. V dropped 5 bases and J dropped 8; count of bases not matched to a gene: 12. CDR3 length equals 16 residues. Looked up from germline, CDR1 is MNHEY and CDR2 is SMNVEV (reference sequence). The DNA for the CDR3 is TGTGCCAGCAGTCACTCCGCCGGGACAGGGAGGGAAAAACTGTTTTTT. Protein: CASSHSAGTGREKLFF.

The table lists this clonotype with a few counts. The CDR3 loop reads CASSSAPGRSSSQPQHF. The CDR3 coding sequence is TGTGCCAGCAGCTCTGCTCCCGGGAGGAGTTCTAGTCAGCCCCAGCATTTT. This chain connects TRBV7-2 to TRBJ1-5; D is unresolved. The CDR3 runs 17 residues. Trimming took 4 bases from V and 6 from J, leaving 22 bases between them. Germline values: CDR1 SGHTA, CDR2 FQGNSA.

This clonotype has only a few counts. The CDR3 sequence: CASSPLQGIGGYTF. In DNA form, the CDR3 reads TGTGCCAGCAGCCCCCTACAGGGGATAGGCGGCTACACCTTC. V gene TRBV7-9 combines with J gene TRBJ1-2; 7 nucleotides agree with TRBD1. In germline, CDR1 is SEHNR, CDR2 FQNEAQ (reference sequence). There are 14 residues in the CDR3. The V gene end was trimmed by 5 bases and the J gene end by 8 bases; junction bases not matched to a gene: 11.

The CDR3 region is CASSQDFRQSQETQYF. The CDR3 DNA is TGTGCCAGCAGCCAAGATTTCAGACAGTCCCAAGAGACCCAGTACTTC. V gene TRBV14 combines with J gene TRBJ2-5, with D possibly TRBD1 on 5 matching bases. This CDR3 is built from 16 residues. The V end was cut by 0 bases, the J end by 1 base, with 12 bases between. Germline lookup yields CDR1 SGHDN and CDR2 FVKESK.

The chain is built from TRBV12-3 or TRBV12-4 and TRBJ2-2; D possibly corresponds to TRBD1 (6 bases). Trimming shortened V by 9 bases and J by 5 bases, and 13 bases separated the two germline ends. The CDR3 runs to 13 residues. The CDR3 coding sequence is TGTGCCAGTTCCTGGGGGCAGACCGGGGAGCTGTTTTTT. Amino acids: CASSWGQTGELFF.

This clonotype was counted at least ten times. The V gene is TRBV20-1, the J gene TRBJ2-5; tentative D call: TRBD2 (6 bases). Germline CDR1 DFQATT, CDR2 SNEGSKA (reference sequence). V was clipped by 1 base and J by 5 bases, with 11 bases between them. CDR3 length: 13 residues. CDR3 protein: CSARVRDRETQYF. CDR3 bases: TGCAGTGCTAGAGTGCGGGACCGTGAGACCCAGTACTTC.

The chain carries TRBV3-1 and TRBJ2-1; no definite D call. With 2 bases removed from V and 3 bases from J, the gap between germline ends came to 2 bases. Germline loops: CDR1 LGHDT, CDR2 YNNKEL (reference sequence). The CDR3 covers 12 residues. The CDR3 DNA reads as TGTGCCAGCAGCCAATACTACAATGAGCAGTTCTTC. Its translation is CASSQYYNEQFF.

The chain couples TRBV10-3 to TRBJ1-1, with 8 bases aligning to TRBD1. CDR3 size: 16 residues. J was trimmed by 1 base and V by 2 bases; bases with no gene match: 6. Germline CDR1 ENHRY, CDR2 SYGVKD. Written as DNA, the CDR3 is TGTGCCATCAGTGAGAACAGGGGGACGCAGAACACTGAAGCTTTCTTT. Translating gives CAISENRGTQNTEAFF.

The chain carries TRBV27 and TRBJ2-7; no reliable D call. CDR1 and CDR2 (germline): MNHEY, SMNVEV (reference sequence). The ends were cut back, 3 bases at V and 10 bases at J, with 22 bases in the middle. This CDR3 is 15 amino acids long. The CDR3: CASSLMGSGRFEQYF. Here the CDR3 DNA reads TGTGCCAGCAGTTTGATGGGGTCCGGTAGGTTCGAACAGTACTTC.

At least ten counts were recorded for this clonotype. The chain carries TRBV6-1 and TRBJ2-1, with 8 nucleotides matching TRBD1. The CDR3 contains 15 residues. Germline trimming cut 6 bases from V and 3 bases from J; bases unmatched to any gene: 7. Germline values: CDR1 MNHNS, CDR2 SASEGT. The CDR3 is CASRTGQGHYNEQFF. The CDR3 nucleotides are TGTGCCAGCAGAACCGGACAGGGTCACTACAATGAGCAGTTCTTC.